The T cell receptor (beta chain) under discussion was sequenced for a study of T cells in narcolepsy. Study-level background: Donors had narcolepsy type 1 or type 2, or were healthy controls.

Overall study findings and caveats: Autoreactive HCRT-specific and TRIB2-specific clonotypes were marked in same-patient CSF-versus-blood CD4+ comparisons. In some patient and control memory CD4+ samples, autoreactive clones were absent. Reportedly, autoreactive clonotypes were serially detected in patients' blood but not controls'.

V dropped 6 bases and J dropped 0; count of bases not matched to a gene: 10. CDR1 and CDR2 from the germline V gene are MDHEN and SYDVKM. The CDR3 length is 17 residues. The table came from immunoSEQ multiplex PCR; TCRdb's copy has only in-frame clones and leaves some out. This table holds tens of thousands of clones, approximately 85% found once. This clone was seen just once. Antigen: not known. This sequence joins TRBV28 and TRBJ2-7, with TRBD2 identical over 11 bases. The origin of this receptor is a human donor with narcolepsy. The specimen was CD45RA- memory CD4+ T cells from PBMCs. In nucleotides, the CDR3 is TGTGCCAGCAGCGAACTCCCGGGACTAGCGGCCTCCTACGAGCAGTACTTC. Encoded protein: CASSELPGLAASYEQYF.